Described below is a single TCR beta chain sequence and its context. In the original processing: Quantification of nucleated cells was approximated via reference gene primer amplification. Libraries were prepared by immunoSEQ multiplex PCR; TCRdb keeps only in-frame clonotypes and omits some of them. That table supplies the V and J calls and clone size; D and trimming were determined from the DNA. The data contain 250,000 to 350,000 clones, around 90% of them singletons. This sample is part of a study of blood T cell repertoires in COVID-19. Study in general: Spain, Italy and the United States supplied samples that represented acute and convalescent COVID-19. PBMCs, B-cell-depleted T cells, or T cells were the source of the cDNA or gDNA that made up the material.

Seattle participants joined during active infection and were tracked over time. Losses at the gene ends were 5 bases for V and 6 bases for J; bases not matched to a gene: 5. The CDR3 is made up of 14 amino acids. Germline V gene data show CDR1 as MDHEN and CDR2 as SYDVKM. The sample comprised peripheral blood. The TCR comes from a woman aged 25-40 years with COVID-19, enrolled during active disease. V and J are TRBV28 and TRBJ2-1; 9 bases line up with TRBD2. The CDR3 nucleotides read TGTGCCAGCAGTCTCCGACTAGCGGCCAATGAGCAGTTCTTC. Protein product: CASSLRLAANEQFF.